This T cell receptor (beta chain) appears in the sequencing data of a study of cytomegalovirus exposure and HLA in healthy donors. PCR amplification relied on 60 Vbeta primers (plus 13 Jbeta primers). The protocol was immunoSEQ multiplex PCR, while the TCRdb copy is restricted to in-frame clones and leaves out a portion. The profile covers 100,000 to 150,000 clones, with roughly 76% appearing a single time and more than 3% taken by the ten largest. Germline trimming cut 9 bases from V and 8 bases from J; bases unmatched to any gene: 8. The CDR3 covers 12 residues. Germline V CDR1 and CDR2: MDHEN, SYDVKM.

What was sequenced was PBMCs. This sequence was found in a woman aged 45-65 years in good health and CMV-seronegative. V gene TRBV28 combines with J gene TRBJ1-2, with 8 bases that match TRBD1. CDR3 nucleotides: TGTGCCAGGAAGGACAGGGCCGGGGGCTACACCTTC. This codes for CARKDRAGGYTF.